This T cell receptor (beta chain) was captured by sequencing in a study of blood T cell repertoires in COVID-19. Study-level information: The cDNA or gDNA used as material had been derived from T cells, B-cell-depleted T cells, or PBMCs.

Per germline, CDR1 SGDLS and CDR2 YYNGEE. Trimming took 3 bases from V and 0 from J, leaving 4 bases between them. This CDR3 spans 14 amino acids. Assay used: immunoSEQ multiplex PCR; TCRdb lists only in-frame clones, some missing. The sample comprises 72,000 or so clones, just under 90% of which are singletons, and over 1.2% rests with the top ten. V and J are TRBV9 and TRBJ1-6; no clear D gene. Specimen: peripheral blood. This receptor was obtained from a man aged 55-75 years with acute or convalescent COVID-19. CDR3 nucleotide sequence: TGTGCCAGCAGCGGTAGCTCCTATAATTCACCCCTCCACTTT. Protein product: CASSGSSYNSPLHF. Filled out from reference TRBV9 and TRBJ1-6, the complete variable domain reads DSGVTQTPKHLITATGQRVTLRCSPRSGDLSVYWYQQSLDQGLQFLIQYYNGEERAKGNILERFSAQQFPDLHSELNLSSLELGDSALYFCASSGSSYNSPLHFGNGTRLTVT.